This entry features one TCR beta chain sequence. The data are from a study of blood T cell repertoires in COVID-19. At the level of the study: The cDNA or gDNA used as material had been derived from T cells, B-cell-depleted T cells, or PBMCs.

Germline V CDR1 and CDR2: MNHEY, SMNVEV (reference sequence). The junction had 3 bases not matched to a gene; V was cut back by 5 bases and J by 5 bases. The CDR3 contains 13 residues. Everyone who took part was 18 to 89 years old, and they came from roughly 25 US areas. Cohort assignment relied on participant-reported clinical history. As processed by the authors: Reference gene primer amplification yielded estimated nucleated cell counts. Sequencing used immunoSEQ multiplex PCR; TCRdb keeps in-frame clones, though not all of them. D and trimming were read from the DNA, whereas the V and J calls and clone size are those reported in that table. The sample yields a few hundred thousand clones, 90% seen once.

The source of this sequence is a woman between 18 and 29 years old with acute COVID-19. Sequencing used PBMCs or T cells enriched from blood (not recorded which). The V gene is TRBV27, the J gene TRBJ2-1; 7 bases line up with TRBD1. CDR3: CASSRDSNNEQFF. The DNA of the CDR3 is TGTGCCAGCAGTCGGGACAGCAACAATGAGCAGTTCTTC.